One sample yielded the 28 T cell receptor beta chains listed below, sequenced in a study of cytomegalovirus exposure and HLA in healthy donors. The PCR had 60 Vbeta and 13 Jbeta primers. Clones were sequenced by immunoSEQ multiplex PCR, and TCRdb holds only the in-frame ones, with some missing. The sample carries about 94,000 clones, 70% to 85% recorded once. The specimen was PBMCs. The receptors come from a man younger than 45 in good health and CMV-seropositive.

V gene TRBV19 combines with J gene TRBJ1-1; 12 nucleotides agree with TRBD1. From germline, CDR1 is LNHDA and CDR2 SQIVND (reference sequence). The CDR3 sequence is 15 residues long. The ends lost 5 bases at V and 3 bases at J; junction bases unmatched: 4. CDR3 region: CASSGGQGADTEAFF. CDR3 nucleotides: TGTGCCAGTAGTGGGGGACAGGGGGCGGACACTGAAGCTTTCTTT.

J is TRBJ1-5 and V is TRBV19, with a tentative D call TRBD1 (5 bases). The CDR3 contains 12 residues. CDR1 and CDR2 (germline): LNHDA, SQIVND (reference sequence). The CDR3 DNA follows: TGTGCAAGTGGGACTATCAATCAGCCCCAGCATTTT. Translating it yields CASGTINQPQHF.

The chain couples TRBV27 to TRBJ1-4, with D possibly TRBD1 on 5 matching bases. Germline V gene sequence: CDR1 MNHEY, CDR2 SMNVEV (reference sequence). The CDR3 loop spans 15 amino acids. V lost 5 bases and J lost 8, with 18 bases in between. This chain's CDR3 is CASSHRGGGEEKLFF. In nucleotides, the CDR3 is TGTGCCAGCAGTCACCGGGGGGGAGGAGAAGAAAAACTGTTTTTT.

The chain is built from TRBV29-1 and TRBJ1-1, with TRBD1 matching 8 bases. The germline V gene has CDR1 SQVTM and CDR2 ANQGSEA. Trimming removed 7 bases from V and 3 bases from J; junction bases left unmatched: 10. CDR3 size: 14 residues. CDR3 amino acids: CSAVSTGVYTEAFF. CDR3 in DNA: TGCAGCGCGGTTTCGACAGGGGTGTACACTGAAGCTTTCTTT. The whole variable domain, filled in from reference TRBV29-1 and TRBJ1-1, reads SAVISQKPSRDICQRGTSLTIQCQVDSQVTMMFWYRQQPGQSLTLIATANQGSEATYESGFVIDKFPISRPNLTFSTLTVSNMSPEDSSIYLCSAVSTGVYTEAFFGQGTRLTVV.

The chain recombines TRBV19 with TRBJ1-5, with D possibly TRBD1 on 5 matching bases. Trimming took off 6 bases at V and 0 bases at J, with 9 bases between the two ends. The germline gives CDR1 LNHDA, CDR2 SQIVND (reference sequence). The CDR3 has 14 amino acids. In DNA form, the CDR3 reads TGTGCCAGTAGACAGGACCTTAGCAATCAGCCCCAGCATTTT. Translation: CASRQDLSNQPQHF.

This rearrangement joins TRBV4-3 to TRBJ1-5; D gene unclear. Deletions cut 4 bases from V and 7 bases from J, with 14 bases between. This CDR3 region has 14 residues. Germline V gene data show CDR1 as LGHNA and CDR2 as YSLEER. The CDR3 is CASSPREGEQPQHF. For the CDR3, the DNA is TGCGCCAGCAGCCCAAGAGAGGGTGAACAGCCCCAGCATTTT.

The V and J genes are TRBV12-5 and TRBJ1-1, with 7 bases that match TRBD1. CDR1 is LGHNT and CDR2 is FRNRAP in the germline V gene. J was trimmed by 4 bases and V by 6 bases; bases with no gene match: 5. The CDR3 extends over 13 amino acids. CDR3 sequence: CASGSGGGTEAFF. CDR3 in DNA: TGTGCTAGTGGCTCAGGGGGAGGCACTGAAGCTTTCTTT. Looking up the rest from reference TRBV12-5 and TRBJ1-1 gives the full variable domain: DARVTQTPRHKVTEMGQEVTMRCQPILGHNTVFWYRQTMMQGLELLAYFRNRAPLDDSGMPKDRFSAEMPDATLATLKIQPSEPRDSAVYFCASGSGGGTEAFFGQGTRLTVV.

This clone appeared a single time. The chain recombines TRBV15 with TRBJ2-7; TRBD1 matches at 7 bases. J lost 7 bases, V lost 0 bases, and 12 bases had no gene match. Germline V gene sequence: CDR1 LNHNV, CDR2 YYDKDF (reference sequence). This CDR3 has 16 amino acids. DNA of the CDR3: TGTGCCACCAGCAGAGATTTGGAGGAAGGGGGCAGGGAGCAGTACTTC. Its protein product is CATSRDLEEGGREQYF.

The rearrangement uses TRBV29-1 and TRBJ2-3, with D possibly TRBD2 on 5 matching bases. CDR1 and CDR2 from the germline V gene are SQVTM and ANQGSEA. The CDR3 covers 16 residues. Trimming removed 0 bases at V and 0 bases at J, with 13 bases between. CDR3 residues: CSVEDRRRSSTDTQYF. The CDR3 coding sequence is TGCAGCGTTGAAGATCGGAGGAGATCTAGCACAGATACGCAGTATTTT.

The genes are TRBV29-1 and TRBJ1-4; 10 bases fit TRBD1. Looked up from germline, CDR1 is SQVTM and CDR2 is ANQGSEA. This CDR3 region has 13 residues. V was pared by 6 bases and J by 5 bases, with 3 bases of the junction left unmatched. CDR3 loop: CSVPTGGNEKLFF. The DNA of the CDR3 is TGCAGCGTCCCGACAGGGGGCAATGAAAAACTGTTTTTT.

CDR3 region: CASSLGLGTGGFNQPQHF. In DNA form, the CDR3 reads TGTGCCAGCAGCTTAGGCTTGGGGACAGGGGGATTCAATCAGCCCCAGCATTTT. The chain links TRBV7-9 to TRBJ1-5; TRBD1 matches at 11 bases. The CDR3 totals 18 residues. CDR1 is SEHNR, CDR2 FQNEAQ, per germline (reference sequence). V lost 1 base, J lost 3 bases, and 8 bases stayed unmatched.

This clone has only one observation. V usage is TRBV2 and J usage is TRBJ2-7; 10 nucleotides line up with TRBD2. This CDR3 is 15 amino acids long. The ends lost 4 bases at V and 2 bases at J; junction bases unmatched: 5. Germline CDR1 is SNHLY and CDR2 is FYNNEI. The CDR3 bases are TGTGCCAGCAGTGCCGGTAGCGGGAGGACCTACGAGCAGTACTTC. Translated: CASSAGSGRTYEQYF.

The rearrangement links TRBV10-3 to TRBJ1-2; 8 nucleotides align to TRBD1. Germline CDR1 reads ENHRY; CDR2 reads SYGVKD. V trimming: 0 bases; J trimming: 5 bases; junction bases outside the gene matches: 8. The CDR3 contains 16 residues. The CDR3 nucleotides are TGTGCCATCAGTGAGTCGGCCTTGACAGGGGAATATGGCTACACCTTC. Translating it yields CAISESALTGEYGYTF.

The chain has TRBV27 and TRBJ2-7; tentative D call: TRBD2 (6 bases). CDR1 and CDR2 from the germline V gene are MNHEY and SMNVEV (reference sequence). The CDR3 length is 14 residues. V lost 5 bases, J lost 5 bases, and 16 bases lay in between. The CDR3 DNA is TGTGCCAGCAGTCGGGACTCCCTCCGGGACGAGCAGTACTTC. Its protein product is CASSRDSLRDEQYF.

In this sample, this clone turned up a few times. The chain uses TRBV6-1 and TRBJ2-7; TRBD1 is a possible D gene (5 bases). V lost 2 bases, J lost 6 bases, and 11 bases lay in between. This CDR3 is 13 amino acids long. The V gene's germline CDR1 is MNHNS and CDR2 SASEGT. CDR3 sequence: CASSEQGRIEQYF. The CDR3 coding sequence is TGTGCCAGCAGTGAACAGGGTCGGATCGAGCAGTACTTC.

The V and J genes are TRBV18 and TRBJ2-7; TRBD2 matches at 7 bases. V was clipped by 5 bases and J by 0 bases; unmatched bases: 10. Germline CDR1 is KGHSH and CDR2 is LQKENI. This CDR3 has 16 residues. CDR3 loop: CASSTAPLASSYEQYF. The CDR3 coding sequence is TGTGCCAGCTCAACAGCCCCACTAGCGAGCTCCTACGAGCAGTACTTC.

V is TRBV27 and J is TRBJ2-7; TRBD2 matches 11 bases. The CDR3 consists of 16 residues. The junction had 6 bases not matched to a gene; V was cut back by 5 bases and J by 0 bases. Germline CDR1 is MNHEY and CDR2 is SMNVEV (reference sequence). The CDR3 loop is CASSAIAGGTSYEQYF. DNA of the CDR3: TGTGCCAGCAGTGCTATAGCGGGGGGGACCTCCTACGAGCAGTACTTC.

This chain uses TRBV5-1 with TRBJ2-2, with 8 bases matching TRBD1. The V gene's germline CDR1 is SGHRS and CDR2 YFSETQ. The CDR3 length is 16 residues. The V gene end was trimmed by 3 bases and the J gene end by 6 bases; junction bases not matched to a gene: 10. CDR3 sequence: CASSSSLDRAAGELFF. CDR3 in DNA: TGCGCCAGCAGCTCCTCCTTGGACAGGGCTGCCGGGGAGCTGTTTTTT.

CDR3 in DNA: TGTGCCAGCAGTTTGGTCTTTAGGATGGGGGGGGCTAATGAAAAACTGTTTTTT. This encodes CASSLVFRMGGANEKLFF. The V gene is TRBV28, the J gene TRBJ1-4; TRBD1 is a possible D gene (5 bases). The CDR3 is made up of 18 amino acids. From germline, CDR1 is MDHEN and CDR2 SYDVKM. Trimming cost V 3 bases and J 3 bases, with 20 bases left between them.

The V gene is TRBV5-1, the J gene TRBJ2-7, with TRBD1 identical over 7 bases. J was trimmed by 3 bases and V by 6 bases; bases with no gene match: 9. The CDR3 totals 14 residues. CDR1 is SGHRS, CDR2 YFSETQ, per germline. The CDR3 DNA follows: TGCGCCAGCAAGTTGACAGGGAACAACTACGAGCAGTACTTC. This gives the protein CASKLTGNNYEQYF.

This chain joins TRBV5-4 and TRBJ2-2; D may be TRBD2 (5 bases). The CDR3 contains 16 residues. CDR1 and CDR2 from the germline V gene are SGHNT and YYREEE (reference sequence). Trimming left V 3 bases short and J 1 base short, with 13 bases between. The CDR3 region is CASSSLLGGNTGELFF. The CDR3 bases are TGTGCCAGCAGCTCTCTTCTAGGAGGGAACACCGGGGAGCTGTTTTTT.

The gene calls are TRBV25-1 and TRBJ2-5; a possible D gene is TRBD2 (5 bases). The V end lost 4 bases, the J end lost 1 base, and 13 bases lay between the germline ends. Germline V gene sequence: CDR1 MGHDK, CDR2 SYGVNS. The CDR3 length is 15 residues. The CDR3 nucleotides are TGTGCCAGCAGTGTTCGGAGGCCCGGCCAAGAGACCCAGTACTTC. Amino acid sequence: CASSVRRPGQETQYF.

Only a few counts were recorded for this clone. The chain employs TRBV28 and TRBJ2-3; 11 bases are shared with TRBD2. The CDR3 runs to 17 residues. The V gene's germline CDR1 is MDHEN and CDR2 SYDVKM. The V gene end was trimmed by 6 bases and the J gene end by 0 bases; junction bases not matched to a gene: 8. CDR3 sequence reads: CASSGTWTSGSTDTQYF. CDR3 nucleotides: TGTGCCAGCAGCGGGACCTGGACTAGCGGGAGCACAGATACGCAGTATTTT.

The J gene is TRBJ2-1, the V gene TRBV7-3; D gene ambiguous. The ends were cut back, 2 bases at V and 4 bases at J, with 12 bases in the middle. The CDR3 loop spans 15 amino acids. Germline CDR1 is SGHTA and CDR2 is FQGTGA. CDR3 amino acids: CASSLGDSLYNEQFF. The CDR3 region has the DNA TGTGCCAGCAGCTTAGGCGACTCATTATACAATGAGCAGTTCTTC.

In this sample, this clone turned up a few times. CDR3 bases: TGTGCCAGCAGGCCCTCGGCTAGCTACGAGCAGTACTTC. Translating gives CASRPSASYEQYF. The V call is TRBV28, the J call TRBJ2-7; unclear D gene. Trimming shortened V by 6 bases and J by 3 bases, and 12 bases separated the two germline ends. Germline loops: CDR1 MDHEN, CDR2 SYDVKM. The CDR3 consists of 13 residues.

This clone was observed a handful of times. V gene TRBV5-1 combines with J gene TRBJ1-1, with D maybe TRBD1 (6 bases). Germline V gene data show CDR1 as SGHRS and CDR2 as YFSETQ. CDR3 length equals 14 residues. V was pared by 5 bases and J by 1 base, with 12 bases between. CDR3 coding DNA: TGCGCCAGCAGTACGGGGGGCGGGAACACTGAAGCTTTCTTT. Translating gives CASSTGGGNTEAFF.

The chain joins TRBV19 to TRBJ1-2, with D unclear. Germline-derived CDR1 and CDR2 are LNHDA and SQIVND (reference sequence). Trimming removed 0 bases from V and 5 bases from J, with 19 bases in between. The length of the CDR3 is 17 residues. CDR3 in amino acids: CASSIDPSSRRVYGYTF. CDR3 bases: TGTGCCAGTAGTATAGATCCCTCCTCCCGGAGGGTATATGGCTACACCTTC.

This clone was seen a single time. This chain joins TRBV7-6 and TRBJ1-4, with TRBD1 as a possible D gene (6 bases). The germline V gene encodes CDR1 SGHVS and CDR2 FNYEAQ. The CDR3 consists of 15 residues. The ends were cut back, 3 bases at V and 8 bases at J, with 16 bases in the middle. The CDR3 spells CASSFSGEGVEKLFF. CDR3 coding DNA: TGTGCCAGCAGCTTCTCAGGGGAGGGTGTCGAAAAACTGTTTTTT.